This T cell receptor beta chain was identified in a study of blood T cell repertoires in COVID-19. In the study overall: Material from acute and convalescent COVID-19 was sourced from the United States, Italy and Spain. The cDNA or gDNA used as material had been derived from T cells, B-cell-depleted T cells, or PBMCs.

The CDR3 is 13 residues long. Germline CDR1 is GTSNPN and CDR2 is SVGIG (reference sequence). The V and J ends lost 5 bases and 6 bases, in that order; junction bases with no gene match: 5. Original processing notes: Nucleated cell counts were estimated from reference gene primer amplification. TCRdb's copy holds only in-frame clones and misses some; the assay was immunoSEQ multiplex PCR. D and trimming were read from the DNA, whereas the V and J calls and clone size are those reported in that table. This table holds 240,000 or so clones, 88% found once. Sequenced sample: peripheral blood. The sequence derives from a middle-aged woman who had recovered from COVID-19. The V and J genes are TRBV30 and TRBJ2-2; 8 positions agree with TRBD2. This CDR3 is CAWGRGGSGELFF. CDR3 in DNA: TGTGCCTGGGGCCGGGGGGGGTCCGGGGAGCTGTTTTTT.